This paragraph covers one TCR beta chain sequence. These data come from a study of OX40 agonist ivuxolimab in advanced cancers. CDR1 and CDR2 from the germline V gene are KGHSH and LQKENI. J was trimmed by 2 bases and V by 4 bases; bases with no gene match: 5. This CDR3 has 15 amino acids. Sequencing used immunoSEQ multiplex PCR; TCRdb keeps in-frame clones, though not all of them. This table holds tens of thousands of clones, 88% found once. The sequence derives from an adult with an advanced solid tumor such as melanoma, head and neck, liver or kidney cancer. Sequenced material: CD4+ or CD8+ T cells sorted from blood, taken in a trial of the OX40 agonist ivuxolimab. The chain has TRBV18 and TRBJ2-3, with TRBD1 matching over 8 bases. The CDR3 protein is CASSRDRPPTDTQYF. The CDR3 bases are TGTGCCAGCTCACGGGACAGGCCGCCCACAGATACGCAGTATTTT.